The clone carrying this TCR beta chain was observed a few times. Its antigen is unknown. This sample is drawn from a study of lymphopenia after photon versus proton radiotherapy. Study conclusions and caveats: After the lymphocyte nadir, photon-treated repertoires showed oligoclonal expansion, especially of CD8+ Temra cells.

Generated by immunoSEQ multiplex PCR, the TCRdb table keeps only in-frame clones and is missing some. The sample consists of about 50,000 clones, around 88% of them appearing once. The J segment lost 7 bases and the V segment lost 2 bases, leaving 13 bases of the junction unmatched. The CDR3 has 17 amino acids. The germline gives CDR1 SGHAT, CDR2 FQNNGV. The TCR comes from a man aged 45 to 65 with gastric cancer. The source material was peripheral blood, sampled from a patient treated with photon-based radiotherapy. V and J are TRBV11-2 and TRBJ2-2, with 7 bases identical to TRBD1. CDR3 sequence reads: CASSLLPQGLIDGELFF. CDR3 DNA sequence: TGTGCCAGCAGCTTACTACCACAGGGGTTAATTGACGGGGAGCTGTTTTTT.